This TCR beta chain was recorded in a study of blood T cell repertoires in COVID-19. The CDR3 loop spans 13 amino acids. The germline V and J ends were trimmed by 11 bases and 0 bases, with 11 bases remaining between them. Germline CDR1 LNHDA, CDR2 SQIVND (reference sequence). Clones were sequenced by immunoSEQ multiplex PCR, and TCRdb holds only the in-frame ones, with some missing. The sample yields a few hundred thousand clones, roughly 80% seen once. The sample consisted of peripheral blood. The receptor was isolated from a woman over 75 with COVID-19, enrolled during active disease. This chain connects TRBV19 to TRBJ1-3; D is ambiguous. The CDR3 here is CAGSGSSGNTIYF. The CDR3 nucleotides are TGTGCCGGTTCGGGTTCCTCTGGAAACACCATATATTTT. The entire variable domain, with the rest obtained from reference TRBV19 and TRBJ1-3, is as follows: DGGITQSPKYLFRKEGQNVTLSCEQNLNHDAMYWYRQDPGQGLRLIYYSQIVNDFQKGDIAEGYSVSREKKESFPLTVTSAQKNPTAFYLCAGSGSSGNTIYFGEGSWLTVV.